This T cell receptor (beta chain) was obtained from a study of Graves' ophthalmopathy and Graves' hyperthyroidism. As regards this clonotype: One base away lies a much larger clone, so this may be a sequencing read error.

Germline assignment: CDR1 MNHEY and CDR2 SMNVEV (reference sequence). CDR3 length equals 13 residues. Amplifying from RNA transcripts, the study obtained TCR beta CDR3 regions. HTBI primers served in a first-round RT-PCR, which a second-round multiplex PCR followed. MiXCR, applied by TCRdb to the multiplex PCR reads, yields one record per CDR3 protein. Of under 800,000 distinct CDR3 sequences listed, 22% are singletons. The chain recombines TRBV27 with TRBJ1-1; tentative D call: TRBD1 (5 bases). Sequencing was done on a sample of peripheral blood. This clonotype originated in a woman aged 18-30 years with stable Graves' hyperthyroidism. Some clones in this sample may be carry-over from other donors' samples. CDR3 sequence reads: CASSLYRGTEACF. CDR3 sequence (DNA): TGTGCCAGCAGTTTATATCGAGGGACTGAAGCTTGCTTT.